The 6 T cell receptor beta chains presented below share a single source sample, sequenced in a study of blood T cell repertoires in COVID-19. Some clones are missing from TCRdb's copy, which holds only in-frame ones; the method was immunoSEQ multiplex PCR. The sample lists fewer than 300,000 clones, approximately 82% seen once, with roughly 3.1% in the top ten. Material for sequencing was peripheral blood. The source is a woman aged 18-29 years with acute or convalescent COVID-19.

This clone was seen a few times. J is TRBJ2-1 and V is TRBV30, with TRBD2 matching 11 bases. Unmatched junction bases numbered 7, after V lost 5 bases and J lost 7 bases. Germline V gene sequence: CDR1 GTSNPN, CDR2 SVGIG (reference sequence). The length of the CDR3 is 14 residues. CDR3 region: CAWCSGREWNEQFF. CDR3 bases: TGTGCCTGGTGTAGCGGGAGGGAGTGGAATGAGCAGTTCTTC.

This chain links TRBV3-1 (or the pseudogene TRBV3-2) with TRBJ2-4; 8 bases map to TRBD1. CDR1 is LGHDT, CDR2 YNNKEL, per germline (reference sequence). This CDR3 is 16 amino acids long. Losses at the gene ends were 0 bases for V and 5 bases for J; bases not matched to a gene: 6. CDR3 residues: CASSQDVGTGQNIQYF. The CDR3 DNA reads TGTGCCAGCAGCCAAGATGTCGGGACAGGACAAAACATTCAGTACTTC.

This chain uses TRBV6-6 with TRBJ1-3, with 8 bases matching TRBD1. Trimming took 7 bases from V and 7 from J; bases not matched to a gene: 12. The germline V gene has CDR1 MNHNY and CDR2 SVGAGI (reference sequence). This CDR3 contains 15 residues. CDR3 sequence: CASTTKQGVGNTIYF. CDR3 in DNA: TGTGCCAGCACCACAAAACAGGGGGTCGGTAACACCATATATTTT.

The chain has TRBV7-8 and TRBJ1-1; a weak D match, TRBD1 (5 bases). The length of the CDR3 is 13 residues. V was clipped by 6 bases and J by 8 bases, with 16 bases between them. CDR1 is SGHVS, CDR2 FQNEAQ, per germline. In DNA form, the CDR3 reads TGTGCCAGCAGACCCTTGGGGGGGTTAGAAGCTTTCTTT. Its translation is CASRPLGGLEAFF.

The chain recombines TRBV12-3 or TRBV12-4 with TRBJ2-1; possibly TRBD2 for D (6 bases). V lost 3 bases and J lost 9, with 12 bases in between. The CDR3 extends over 13 amino acids. Here the CDR3 DNA reads TGTGCCAGCAGTTTTCCAGGGAGGTCTGAGCAGTTCTTC. It specifies CASSFPGRSEQFF.

This clone was counted a single time. This sequence joins TRBV2 and TRBJ2-3, with 12 nucleotides matching TRBD2. J gave up 5 bases and V 6 bases, and 9 bases lay outside the gene matches. The CDR3 totals 16 residues. The germline CDR1 and CDR2 sequences are SNHLY and FYNNEI. Here the CDR3 reads CASSPTSGSFGDTQYF. Written as DNA, the CDR3 is TGTGCCAGCAGCCCGACTAGCGGGAGTTTCGGAGATACGCAGTATTTT.